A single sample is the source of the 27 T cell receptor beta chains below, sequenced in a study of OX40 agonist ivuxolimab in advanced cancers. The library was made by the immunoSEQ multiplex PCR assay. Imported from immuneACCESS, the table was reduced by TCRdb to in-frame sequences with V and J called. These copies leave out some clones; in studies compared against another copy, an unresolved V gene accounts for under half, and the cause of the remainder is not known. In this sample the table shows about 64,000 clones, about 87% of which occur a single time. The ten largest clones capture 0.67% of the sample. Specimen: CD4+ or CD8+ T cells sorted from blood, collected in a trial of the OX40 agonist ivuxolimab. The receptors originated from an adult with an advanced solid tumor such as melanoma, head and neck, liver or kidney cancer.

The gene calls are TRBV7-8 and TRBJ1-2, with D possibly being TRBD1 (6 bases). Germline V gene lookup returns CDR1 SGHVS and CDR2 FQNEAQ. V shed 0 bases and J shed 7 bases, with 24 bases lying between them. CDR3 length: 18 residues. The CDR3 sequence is CASSLAGSRGGMVGGYTF. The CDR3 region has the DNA TGTGCCAGCAGCTTAGCGGGAAGTAGGGGGGGGATGGTTGGTGGCTACACCTTC.

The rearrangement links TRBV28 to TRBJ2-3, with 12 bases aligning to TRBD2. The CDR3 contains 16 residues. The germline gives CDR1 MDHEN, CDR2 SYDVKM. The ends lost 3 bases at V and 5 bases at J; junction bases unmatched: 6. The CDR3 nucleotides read TGTGCCAGCAGTTTCCTCGGACTAGCGGGATTAGATACGCAGTATTTT. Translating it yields CASSFLGLAGLDTQYF.

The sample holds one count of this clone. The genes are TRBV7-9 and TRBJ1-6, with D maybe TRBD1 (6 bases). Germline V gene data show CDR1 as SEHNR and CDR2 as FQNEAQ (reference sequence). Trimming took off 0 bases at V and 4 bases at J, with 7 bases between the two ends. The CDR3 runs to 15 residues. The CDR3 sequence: CASSLAQGYNSPLHF. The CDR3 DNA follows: TGTGCCAGCAGCTTAGCGCAGGGGTATAATTCACCCCTCCACTTT.

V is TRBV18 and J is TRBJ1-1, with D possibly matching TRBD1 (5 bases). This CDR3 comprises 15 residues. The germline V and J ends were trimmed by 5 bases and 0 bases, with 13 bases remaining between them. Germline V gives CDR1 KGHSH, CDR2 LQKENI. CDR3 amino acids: CASSSRKGVNTEAFF. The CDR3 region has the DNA TGTGCCAGCTCAAGTAGGAAAGGGGTGAACACTGAAGCTTTCTTT.

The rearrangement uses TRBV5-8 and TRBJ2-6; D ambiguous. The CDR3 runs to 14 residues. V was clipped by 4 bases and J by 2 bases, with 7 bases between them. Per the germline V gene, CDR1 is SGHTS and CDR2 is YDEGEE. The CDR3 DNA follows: TGTGCCAGCAGCCCCAGGCCTGGGGCCAACGTCCTGACTTTC. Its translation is CASSPRPGANVLTF.

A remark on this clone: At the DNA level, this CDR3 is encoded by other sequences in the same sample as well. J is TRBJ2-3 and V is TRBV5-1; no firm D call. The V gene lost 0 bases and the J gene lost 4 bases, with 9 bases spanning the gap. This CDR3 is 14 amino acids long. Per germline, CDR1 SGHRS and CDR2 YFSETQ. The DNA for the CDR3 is TGCGCCAGCAGCTTGGAGGGCAGAGCAGATACGCAGTATTTT. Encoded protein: CASSLEGRADTQYF.

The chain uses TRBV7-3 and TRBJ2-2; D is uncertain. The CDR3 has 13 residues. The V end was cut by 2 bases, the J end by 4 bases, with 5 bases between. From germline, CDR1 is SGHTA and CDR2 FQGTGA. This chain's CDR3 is CASSLPATGELFF. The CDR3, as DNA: TGTGCCAGCAGCTTACCAGCCACCGGGGAGCTGTTTTTT.

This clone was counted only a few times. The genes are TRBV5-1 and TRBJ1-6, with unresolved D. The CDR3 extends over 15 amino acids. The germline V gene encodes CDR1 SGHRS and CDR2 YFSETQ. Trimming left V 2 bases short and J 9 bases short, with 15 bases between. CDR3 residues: CASSFTPEMGSPLHF. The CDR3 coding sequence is TGCGCCAGCAGCTTTACACCTGAAATGGGTTCACCCCTCCACTTT.

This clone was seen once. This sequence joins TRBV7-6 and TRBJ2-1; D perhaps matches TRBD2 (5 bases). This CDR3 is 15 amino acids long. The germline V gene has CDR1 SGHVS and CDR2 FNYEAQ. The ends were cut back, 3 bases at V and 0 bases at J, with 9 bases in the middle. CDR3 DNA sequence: TGTGCCAGCAGCTTTTCGGGAAGCTCCTACAATGAGCAGTTCTTC. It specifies CASSFSGSSYNEQFF.

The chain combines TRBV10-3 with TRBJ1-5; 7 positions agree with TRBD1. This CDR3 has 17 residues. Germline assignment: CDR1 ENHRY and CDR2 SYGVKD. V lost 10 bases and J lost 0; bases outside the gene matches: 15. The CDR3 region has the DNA TGTGCCACCCAAAGGACAGGTGCTGGAGGTAGCAATCAGCCCCAGCATTTT. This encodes CATQRTGAGGSNQPQHF.

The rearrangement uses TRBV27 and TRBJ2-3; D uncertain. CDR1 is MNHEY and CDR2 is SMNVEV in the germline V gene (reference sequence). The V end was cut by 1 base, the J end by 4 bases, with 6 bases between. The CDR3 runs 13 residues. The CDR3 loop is CASSLFWADTQYF. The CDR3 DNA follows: TGTGCCAGCAGTTTATTCTGGGCAGATACGCAGTATTTT.

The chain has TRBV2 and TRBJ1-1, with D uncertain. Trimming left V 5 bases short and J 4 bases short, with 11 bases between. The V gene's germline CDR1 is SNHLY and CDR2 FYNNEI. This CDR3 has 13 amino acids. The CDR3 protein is CASSWAPGTEAFF. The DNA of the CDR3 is TGTGCCAGCAGTTGGGCACCGGGCACTGAAGCTTTCTTT.

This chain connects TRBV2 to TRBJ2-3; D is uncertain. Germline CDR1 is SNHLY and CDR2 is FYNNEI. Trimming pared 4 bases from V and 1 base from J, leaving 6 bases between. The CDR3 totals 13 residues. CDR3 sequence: CASSGPGTDTQYF. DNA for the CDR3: TGTGCCAGCAGTGGACCCGGCACAGATACGCAGTATTTT.

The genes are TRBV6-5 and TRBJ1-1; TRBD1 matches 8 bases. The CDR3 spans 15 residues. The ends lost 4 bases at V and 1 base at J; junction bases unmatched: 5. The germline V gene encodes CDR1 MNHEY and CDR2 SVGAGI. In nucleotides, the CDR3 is TGTGCCAGCAGTTTCACCGGGACAGGGAACACTGAAGCTTTCTTT. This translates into CASSFTGTGNTEAFF.

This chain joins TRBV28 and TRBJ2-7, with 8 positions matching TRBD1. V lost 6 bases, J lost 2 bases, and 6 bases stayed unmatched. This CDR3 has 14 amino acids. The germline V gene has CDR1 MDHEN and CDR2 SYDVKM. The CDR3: CASRSQGATYEQYF. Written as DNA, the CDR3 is TGTGCCAGCAGGTCTCAGGGGGCCACCTACGAGCAGTACTTC.

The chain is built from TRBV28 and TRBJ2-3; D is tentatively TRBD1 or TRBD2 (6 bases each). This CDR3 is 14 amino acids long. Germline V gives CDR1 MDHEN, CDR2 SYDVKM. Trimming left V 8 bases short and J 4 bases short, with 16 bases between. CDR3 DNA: TGTGCCAGCGCTCGAGGGGGGAGACCAGATACGCAGTATTTT. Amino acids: CASARGGRPDTQYF.

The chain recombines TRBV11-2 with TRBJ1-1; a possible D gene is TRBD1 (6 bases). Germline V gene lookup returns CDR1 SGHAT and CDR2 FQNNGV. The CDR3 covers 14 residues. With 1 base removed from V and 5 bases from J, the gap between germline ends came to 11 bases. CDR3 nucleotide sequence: TGTGCCAGCAGCTTAGGGGGGCGACGGACTGAAGCTTTCTTT. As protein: CASSLGGRRTEAFF.

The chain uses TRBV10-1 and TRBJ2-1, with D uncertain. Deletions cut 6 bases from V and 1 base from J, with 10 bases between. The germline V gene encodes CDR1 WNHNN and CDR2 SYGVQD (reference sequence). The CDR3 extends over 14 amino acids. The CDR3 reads CASSKDPSYNEQFF. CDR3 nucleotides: TGCGCCAGCAGCAAGGACCCTTCCTACAATGAGCAGTTCTTC.

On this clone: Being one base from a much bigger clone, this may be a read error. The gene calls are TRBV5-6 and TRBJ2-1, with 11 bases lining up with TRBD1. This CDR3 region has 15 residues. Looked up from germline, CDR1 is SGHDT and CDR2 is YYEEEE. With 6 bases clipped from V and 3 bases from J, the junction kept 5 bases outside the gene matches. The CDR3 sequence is CASTSGTGGYNEQFF. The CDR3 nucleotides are TGTGCCAGCACCTCCGGGACAGGGGGCTACAATGAGCAGTTCTTC. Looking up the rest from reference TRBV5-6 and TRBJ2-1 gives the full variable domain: DAGVTQSPTHLIKTRGQQVTLRCSPKSGHDTVSWYQQALGQGPQFIFQYYEEEERQRGNFPDRFSGHQFPNYSSELNVNALLLGDSALYLCASTSGTGGYNEQFFGPGTRLTVL.

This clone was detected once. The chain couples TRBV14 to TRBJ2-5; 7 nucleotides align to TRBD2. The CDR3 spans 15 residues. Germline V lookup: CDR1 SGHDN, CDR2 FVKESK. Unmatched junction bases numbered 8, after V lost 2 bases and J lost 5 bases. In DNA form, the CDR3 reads TGTGCCAGCAGCCAATATGCGGGAGCTATCGAGACCCAGTACTTC. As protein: CASSQYAGAIETQYF.

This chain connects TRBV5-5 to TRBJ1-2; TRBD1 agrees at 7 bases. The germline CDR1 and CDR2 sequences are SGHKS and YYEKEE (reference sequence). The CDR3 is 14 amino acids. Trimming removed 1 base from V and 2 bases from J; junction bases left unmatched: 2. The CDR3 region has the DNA TGTGCCAGCAGCTTGCCGGGACAGAACTATGGCTACACCTTC. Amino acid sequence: CASSLPGQNYGYTF.

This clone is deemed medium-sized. For the CDR3, the DNA is TGTGCCAGCAGCCCCCGGACAGGGGGAGGAGGCTACACCTTC. It is translated as CASSPRTGGGGYTF. The J gene is TRBJ1-2, the V gene TRBV7-8; 10 bases align to TRBD1. Trimming cost V 5 bases and J 8 bases; bases outside gene matches: 8. The CDR3 has 14 residues. Germline CDR1 SGHVS, CDR2 FQNEAQ. The variable domain in full, with the rest retrieved from reference TRBV7-8 and TRBJ1-2, is GAGVSQSPRYKVAKRGQDVALRCDPISGHVSLFWYQQALGQGPEFLTYFQNEAQLDKSGLPSDRFFAERPEGSVSTLKIQRTQQEDSAVYLCASSPRTGGGGYTFGSGTRLTVV.

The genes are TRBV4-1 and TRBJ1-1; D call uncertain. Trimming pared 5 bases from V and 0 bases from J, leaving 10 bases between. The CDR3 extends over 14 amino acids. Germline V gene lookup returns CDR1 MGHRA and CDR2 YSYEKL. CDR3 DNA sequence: TGCGCCAGCAGCAGAGACGGCCTGAACACTGAAGCTTTCTTT. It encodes CASSRDGLNTEAFF.

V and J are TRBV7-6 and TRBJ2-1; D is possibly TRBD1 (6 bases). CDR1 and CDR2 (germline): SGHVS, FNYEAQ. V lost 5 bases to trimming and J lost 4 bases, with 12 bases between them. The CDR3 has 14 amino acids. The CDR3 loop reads CASSHADRYNEQFF. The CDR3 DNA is TGTGCCAGCAGCCACGCCGACAGGTACAATGAGCAGTTCTTC. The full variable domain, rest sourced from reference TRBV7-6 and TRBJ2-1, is GAGVSQSPRYKVTKRGQDVALRCDPISGHVSLYWYRQALGQGPEFLTYFNYEAQQDKSGLPNDRFSAERPEGSISTLTIQRTEQRDSAMYRCASSHADRYNEQFFGPGTRLTVL.

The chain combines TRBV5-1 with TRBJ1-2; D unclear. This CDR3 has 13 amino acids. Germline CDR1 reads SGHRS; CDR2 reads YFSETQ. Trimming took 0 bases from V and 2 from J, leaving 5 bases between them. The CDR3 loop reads CASSLGGNYGYTF. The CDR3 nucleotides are TGCGCCAGCAGCTTGGGTGGGAACTATGGCTACACCTTC. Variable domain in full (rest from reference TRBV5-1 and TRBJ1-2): KAGVTQTPRYLIKTRGQQVTLSCSPISGHRSVSWYQQTPGQGLQFLFEYFSETQRNKGNFPGRFSGRQFSNSRSEMNVSTLELGDSALYLCASSLGGNYGYTFGSGTRLTVV.

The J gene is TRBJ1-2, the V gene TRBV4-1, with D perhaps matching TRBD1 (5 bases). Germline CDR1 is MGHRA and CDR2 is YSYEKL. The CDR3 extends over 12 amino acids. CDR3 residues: CAIRRGDYGYTF. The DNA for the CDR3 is TGCGCAATCAGGAGAGGGGACTATGGCTACACCTTC.

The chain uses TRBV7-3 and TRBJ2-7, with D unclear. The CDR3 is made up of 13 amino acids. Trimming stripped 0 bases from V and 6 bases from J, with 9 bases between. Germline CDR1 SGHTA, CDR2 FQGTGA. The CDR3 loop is CASSLTGWVEQYF. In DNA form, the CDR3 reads TGTGCCAGCAGCTTAACGGGGTGGGTCGAGCAGTACTTC.